Presented here are 3 T cell receptor beta chains from one specimen sequenced in a study of human T cells and chemical hapten exposure. Time point in this sample: patch test 1, 2 weeks after DPC sensitization. Sample treatment: therapeutic diphenylcyclopropenone sensitization with weekly scalp DPC. MiXCR was run by TCRdb on the RACE reads, yielding one entry per CDR3 protein. This sample has 95,000 to 130,000 distinct CDR3 sequences; about 12% occur once, and the top ten carry just over 1.4%. The sequencing used whole blood, collected in connection with sensitization to the hapten diphenylcyclopropenone (DPC). Receptor source: a woman aged 45-65 years with alopecia areata. Some clones in this sample may be carry-over from other donors' samples.

A remark on this clonotype: Possible read error: a much larger clone is one base away. V and J are TRBV6-2 or TRBV6-3 and TRBJ2-3; D is possibly TRBD1 or TRBD2 (5 bases each). Trimming left V 6 bases short and J 4 bases short, with 8 bases between. The CDR3 is 12 amino acids. Germline values: CDR1 MNHEY, CDR2 SVGEGT. This chain's CDR3 is CASRGDADTQYF. CDR3 DNA sequence: TGTGCCAGCAGGGGGGACGCAGATACGCAGTATTTT.

This clonotype was detected many times. This chain links TRBV28 with TRBJ1-1, with 8 bases that match TRBD1. J was trimmed by 1 base and V by 5 bases; bases with no gene match: 9. Germline V CDR1 and CDR2: MDHEN, SYDVKM. There are 16 residues in the CDR3. CDR3 nucleotides: TGTGCCAGCAGTCCCACGACCGGGACAGGGAACACTGAAGCTTTCTTT. Protein: CASSPTTGTGNTEAFF.

This clonotype was detected only a few times. The rearrangement uses TRBV28 and TRBJ1-1; no reliable D call. This CDR3 contains 15 residues. V was cut by 6 bases and J by 2 bases, with 16 bases left in between. Per the germline V gene, CDR1 is MDHEN and CDR2 is SYDVKM. Here the CDR3 DNA reads TGTGCCAGCAGCCCCCCTACGGGAGTTAACACTGAAGCTTTCTTT. Translated: CASSPPTGVNTEAFF.